The TCR beta chain described here comes from a study of blood T cell repertoires in COVID-19. Sequencing was performed with immunoSEQ multiplex PCR; in TCRdb, only in-frame clones are kept and a portion is missing. This table holds some 300,000 clones, about 87% found once. The germline V gene has CDR1 KGHDR and CDR2 SFDVKD. Trimming took 2 bases from V and 0 from J, leaving 3 bases between them. The CDR3 runs to 13 residues. The sequencing sample was made of peripheral blood. This clonotype was sampled from a woman in her forties or fifties with COVID-19, enrolled during active disease. This chain links TRBV24-1 with TRBJ1-1; D not resolved. CDR3 DNA: TGTGCCACCAGTGATTGGCTGAACACTGAAGCTTTCTTT. Amino acid sequence: CATSDWLNTEAFF.